A single T cell receptor beta chain is shown here with its context. Its antigen is unidentified. The data belong to a study of T cell responses to AZD1222 COVID-19 vaccine. General observations from the study: The repertoires were collected only after the peak T cell response. Across the whole spike, CD4 TCRs peaked at regions 160-218 and 743-854.

Trimming removed 6 bases from V and 5 bases from J; junction bases left unmatched: 7. CDR1 is SGHTA, CDR2 FQGTGA, per germline. CDR3 length equals 15 residues. Clones were sequenced by immunoSEQ multiplex PCR, and TCRdb holds only the in-frame ones, with some missing. The repertoire holds about 96,000 clones, with 88% as singletons. The chain uses TRBV7-3 and TRBJ2-1; 10 bases fit TRBD1. Source: peripheral blood, taken on day 0 of AZD1222 vaccination. The receptor was derived from an adult in good health. CDR3 bases: TGTGCCAGCAGTCAGACAGGGGGCGCAAACAATGAGCAGTTCTTC. Translation: CASSQTGGANNEQFF.